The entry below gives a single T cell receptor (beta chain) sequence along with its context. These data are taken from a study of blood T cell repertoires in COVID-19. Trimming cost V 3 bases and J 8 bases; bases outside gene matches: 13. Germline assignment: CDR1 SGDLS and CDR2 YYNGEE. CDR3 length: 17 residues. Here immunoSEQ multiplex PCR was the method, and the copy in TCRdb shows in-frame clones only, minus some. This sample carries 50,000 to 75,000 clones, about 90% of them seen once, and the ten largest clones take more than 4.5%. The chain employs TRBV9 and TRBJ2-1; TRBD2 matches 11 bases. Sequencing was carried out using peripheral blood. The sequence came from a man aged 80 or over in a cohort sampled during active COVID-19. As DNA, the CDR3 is TGTGCCAGCAGCGCCACCGGCCCCTCTAGCGGGAGGTATGAGCAGTTCTTC. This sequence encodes CASSATGPSSGRYEQFF.